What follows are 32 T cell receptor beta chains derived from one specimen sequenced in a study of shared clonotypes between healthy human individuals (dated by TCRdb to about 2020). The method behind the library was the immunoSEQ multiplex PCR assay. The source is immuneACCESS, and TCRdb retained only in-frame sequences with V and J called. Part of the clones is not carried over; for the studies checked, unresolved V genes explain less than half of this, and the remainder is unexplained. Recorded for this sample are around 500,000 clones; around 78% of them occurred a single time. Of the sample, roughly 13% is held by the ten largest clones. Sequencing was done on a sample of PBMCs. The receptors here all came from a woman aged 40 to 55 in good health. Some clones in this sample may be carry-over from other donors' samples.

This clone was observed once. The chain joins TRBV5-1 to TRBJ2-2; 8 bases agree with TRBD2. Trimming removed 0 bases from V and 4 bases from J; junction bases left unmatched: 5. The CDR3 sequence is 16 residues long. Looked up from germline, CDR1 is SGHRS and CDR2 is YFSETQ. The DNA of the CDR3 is TGCGCCAGCAGCTTGGCGGGAGGGACCACCACCGGGGAGCTGTTTTTT. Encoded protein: CASSLAGGTTTGELFF.

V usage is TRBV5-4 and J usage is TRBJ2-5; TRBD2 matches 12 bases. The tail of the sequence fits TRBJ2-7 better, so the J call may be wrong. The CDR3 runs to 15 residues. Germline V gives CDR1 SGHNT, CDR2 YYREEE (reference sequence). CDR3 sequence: CASSTWTSGTHEQYF. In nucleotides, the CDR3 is TGTGCCAGCAGCACATGGACTAGCGGGACGCACGAGCAGTACTTC.

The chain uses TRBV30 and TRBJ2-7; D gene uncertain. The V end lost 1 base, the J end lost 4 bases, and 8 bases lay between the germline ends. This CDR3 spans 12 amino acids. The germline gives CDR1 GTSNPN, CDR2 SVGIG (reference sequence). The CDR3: CAWSAPGYEQYF. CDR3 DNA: TGTGCCTGGAGTGCTCCCGGGTACGAGCAGTACTTC.

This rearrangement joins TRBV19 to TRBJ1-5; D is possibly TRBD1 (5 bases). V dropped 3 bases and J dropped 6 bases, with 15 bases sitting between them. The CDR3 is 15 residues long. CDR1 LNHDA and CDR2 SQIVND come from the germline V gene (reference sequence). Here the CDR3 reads CASSIERQGGQPQHF. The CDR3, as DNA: TGTGCCAGTAGTATTGAGCGGCAGGGTGGTCAGCCCCAGCATTTT. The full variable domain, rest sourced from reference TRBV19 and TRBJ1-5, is DGGITQSPKYLFRKEGQNVTLSCEQNLNHDAMYWYRQDPGQGLRLIYYSQIVNDFQKGDIAEGYSVSREKKESFPLTVTSAQKNPTAFYLCASSIERQGGQPQHFGDGTRLSIL.

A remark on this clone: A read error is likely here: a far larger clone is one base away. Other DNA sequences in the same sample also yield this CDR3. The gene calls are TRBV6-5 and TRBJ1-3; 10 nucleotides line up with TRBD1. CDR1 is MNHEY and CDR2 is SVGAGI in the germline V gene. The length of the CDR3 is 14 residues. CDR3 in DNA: TGTGCCAGCAGTTACCGGACAGGGGGAAACACTATATATTTT. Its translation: CASSYRTGGNTIYF.

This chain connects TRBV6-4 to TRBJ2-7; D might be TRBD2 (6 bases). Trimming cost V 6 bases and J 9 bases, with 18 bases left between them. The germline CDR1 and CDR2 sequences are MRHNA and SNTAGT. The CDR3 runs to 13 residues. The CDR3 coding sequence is TGTGCCAGCAGATACAGTTCCTTTAGCGGGCAGTACTTC. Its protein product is CASRYSSFSGQYF.

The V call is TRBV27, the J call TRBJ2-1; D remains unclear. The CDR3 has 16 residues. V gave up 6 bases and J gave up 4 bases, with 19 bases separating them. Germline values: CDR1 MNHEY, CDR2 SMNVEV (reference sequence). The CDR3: CASRPLQRLRYNEQFF. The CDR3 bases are TGTGCCAGCAGACCCCTCCAGCGTCTGCGATACAATGAGCAGTTCTTC.

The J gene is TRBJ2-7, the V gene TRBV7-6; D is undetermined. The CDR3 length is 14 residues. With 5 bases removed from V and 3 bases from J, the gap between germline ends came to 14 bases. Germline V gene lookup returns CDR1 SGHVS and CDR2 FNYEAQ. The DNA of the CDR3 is TGTGCCAGCAGCCAACAGTCGGGCCTCTACGAGCAGTACTTC. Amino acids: CASSQQSGLYEQYF.

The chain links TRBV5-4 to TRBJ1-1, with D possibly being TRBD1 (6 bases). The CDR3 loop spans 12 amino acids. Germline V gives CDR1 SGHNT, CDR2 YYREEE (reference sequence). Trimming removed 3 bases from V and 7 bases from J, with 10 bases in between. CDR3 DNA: TGTGCCAGCAGCTCAACAGGGATTGAAGCTTTCTTT. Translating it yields CASSSTGIEAFF.

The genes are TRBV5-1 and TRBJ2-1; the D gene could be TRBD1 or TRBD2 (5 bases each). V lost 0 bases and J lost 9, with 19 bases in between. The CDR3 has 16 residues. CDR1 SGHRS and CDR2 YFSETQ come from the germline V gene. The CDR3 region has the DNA TGCGCCAGCAGCTTGGTTGGGGGATTGGCTATTAGTGAGCAGTTCTTC. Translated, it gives CASSLVGGLAISEQFF.

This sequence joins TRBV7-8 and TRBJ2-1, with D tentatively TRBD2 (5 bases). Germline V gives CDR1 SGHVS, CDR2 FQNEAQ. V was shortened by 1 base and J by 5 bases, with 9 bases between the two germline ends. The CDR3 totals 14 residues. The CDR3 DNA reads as TGTGCCAGCAGCTTAGGGAGCGGACACAATGAGCAGTTCTTC. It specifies CASSLGSGHNEQFF.

CDR3 sequence reads: CASTSRGTDTQYF. The DNA for the CDR3 is TGTGCCAGCACCTCACGGGGCACAGATACGCAGTATTTT. The chain links TRBV9 to TRBJ2-3; D gene ambiguous. From germline, CDR1 is SGDLS and CDR2 YYNGEE. Between the trimmed V and J ends, which lost 6 bases and 1 base, there was a span of 9 bases. The CDR3 spans 13 residues.

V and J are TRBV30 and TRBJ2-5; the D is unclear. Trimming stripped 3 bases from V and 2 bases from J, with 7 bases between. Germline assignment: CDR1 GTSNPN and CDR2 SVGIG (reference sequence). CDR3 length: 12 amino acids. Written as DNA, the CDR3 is TGTGCCTGGAGACAGAAGCAAGAGACCCAGTACTTC. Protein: CAWRQKQETQYF.

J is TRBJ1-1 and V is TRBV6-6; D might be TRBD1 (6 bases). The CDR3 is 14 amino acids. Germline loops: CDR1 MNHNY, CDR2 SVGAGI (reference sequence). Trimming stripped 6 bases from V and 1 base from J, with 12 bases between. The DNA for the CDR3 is TGTGCCAGCAGGTCGACAGGCCCGAACACTGAAGCTTTCTTT. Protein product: CASRSTGPNTEAFF.

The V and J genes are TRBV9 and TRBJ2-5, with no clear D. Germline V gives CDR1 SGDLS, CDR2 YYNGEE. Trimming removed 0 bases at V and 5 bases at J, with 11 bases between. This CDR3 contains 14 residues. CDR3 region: CASSVGSQWETQYF. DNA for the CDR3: TGTGCCAGCAGCGTAGGGTCTCAATGGGAGACCCAGTACTTC.

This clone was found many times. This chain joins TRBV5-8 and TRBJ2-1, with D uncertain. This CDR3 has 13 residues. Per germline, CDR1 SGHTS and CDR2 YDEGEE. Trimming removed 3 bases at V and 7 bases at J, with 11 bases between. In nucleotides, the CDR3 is TGTGCCAGCAGCTGGGGTATTCGGAATGAGCAGTTCTTC. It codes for CASSWGIRNEQFF.

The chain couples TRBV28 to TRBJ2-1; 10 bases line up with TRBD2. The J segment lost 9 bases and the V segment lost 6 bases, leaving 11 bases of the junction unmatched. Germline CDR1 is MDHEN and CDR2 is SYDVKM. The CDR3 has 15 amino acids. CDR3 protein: CASRSYSGRRGEQFF. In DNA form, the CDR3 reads TGTGCCAGCAGGAGTTATAGCGGGAGGCGGGGTGAGCAGTTCTTC. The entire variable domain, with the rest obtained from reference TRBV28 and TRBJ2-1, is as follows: DVKVTQSSRYLVKRTGEKVFLECVQDMDHENMFWYRQDPGLGLRLIYFSYDVKMKEKGDIPEGYSVSREKKERFSLILESASTNQTSMYLCASRSYSGRRGEQFFGPGTRLTVL.

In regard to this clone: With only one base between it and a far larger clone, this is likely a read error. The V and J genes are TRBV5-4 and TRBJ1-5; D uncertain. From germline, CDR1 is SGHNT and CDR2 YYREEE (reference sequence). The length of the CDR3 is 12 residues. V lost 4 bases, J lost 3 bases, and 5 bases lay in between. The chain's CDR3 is CASSQDNQPQHF. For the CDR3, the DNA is TGTGCCAGCAGCCAGGACAATCAGCCCCAGCATTTT. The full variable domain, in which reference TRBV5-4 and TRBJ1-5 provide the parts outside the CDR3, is ETGVTQSPTHLIKTRGQQVTLRCSSQSGHNTVSWYQQALGQGPQFIFQYYREEENGRGNFPPRFSGLQFPNYSSELNVNALELDDSALYLCASSQDNQPQHFGDGTRLSIL.

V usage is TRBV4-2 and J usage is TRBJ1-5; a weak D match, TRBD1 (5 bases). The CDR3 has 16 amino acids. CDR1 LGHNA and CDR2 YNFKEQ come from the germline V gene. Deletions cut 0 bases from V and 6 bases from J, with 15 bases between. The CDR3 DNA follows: TGTGCCAGCAGCCAAGATGACGGGCAGGGCCGTCAGCCCCAGCATTTT. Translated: CASSQDDGQGRQPQHF.

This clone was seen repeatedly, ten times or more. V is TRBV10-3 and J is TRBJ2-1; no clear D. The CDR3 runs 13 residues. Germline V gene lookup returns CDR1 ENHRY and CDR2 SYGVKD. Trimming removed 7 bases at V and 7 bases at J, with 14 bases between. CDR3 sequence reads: CAIIRAERNEQFF. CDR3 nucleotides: TGTGCCATCATAAGGGCCGAGAGGAATGAGCAGTTCTTC.

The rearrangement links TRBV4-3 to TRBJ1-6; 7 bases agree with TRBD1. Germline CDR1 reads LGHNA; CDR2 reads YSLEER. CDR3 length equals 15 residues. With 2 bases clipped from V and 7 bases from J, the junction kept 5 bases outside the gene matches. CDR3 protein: CASSQQWDRNSPLHF. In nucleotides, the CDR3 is TGCGCCAGCAGCCAACAGTGGGACAGAAATTCACCCCTCCACTTT.

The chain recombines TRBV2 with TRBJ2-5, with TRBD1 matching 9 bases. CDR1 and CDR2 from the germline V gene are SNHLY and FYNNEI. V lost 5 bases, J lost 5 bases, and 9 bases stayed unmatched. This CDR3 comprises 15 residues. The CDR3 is CASSQTGGARETQYF. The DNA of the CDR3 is TGTGCCAGCAGTCAGACAGGGGGAGCTCGGGAGACCCAGTACTTC.

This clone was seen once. The CDR3 loop reads CASSQLAGVGYEQYF. For the CDR3, the DNA is TGTGCCAGCAGCCAGCTAGCGGGAGTTGGGTACGAGCAGTACTTC. The chain recombines TRBV4-2 with TRBJ2-7; TRBD2 agrees at 10 bases. V dropped 3 bases and J dropped 4; count of bases not matched to a gene: 6. Germline V gives CDR1 LGHNA, CDR2 YNFKEQ. This CDR3 region has 15 residues.

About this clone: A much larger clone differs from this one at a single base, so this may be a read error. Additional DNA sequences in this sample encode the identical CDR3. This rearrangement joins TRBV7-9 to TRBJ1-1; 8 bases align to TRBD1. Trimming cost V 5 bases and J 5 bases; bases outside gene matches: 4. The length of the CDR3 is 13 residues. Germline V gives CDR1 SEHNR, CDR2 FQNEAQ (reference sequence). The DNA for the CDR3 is TGTGCCAGCAGCCGACAGGGGAATACTGAAGCTTTCTTT. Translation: CASSRQGNTEAFF.

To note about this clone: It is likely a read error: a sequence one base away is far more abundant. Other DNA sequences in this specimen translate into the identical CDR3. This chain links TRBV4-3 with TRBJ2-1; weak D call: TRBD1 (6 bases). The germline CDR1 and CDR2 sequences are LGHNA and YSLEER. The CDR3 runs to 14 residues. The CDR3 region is CASSLGSGDNEQFF. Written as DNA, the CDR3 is TGCGCCAGCAGCCTAGGATCAGGGGACAATGAGCAATTCTTC.

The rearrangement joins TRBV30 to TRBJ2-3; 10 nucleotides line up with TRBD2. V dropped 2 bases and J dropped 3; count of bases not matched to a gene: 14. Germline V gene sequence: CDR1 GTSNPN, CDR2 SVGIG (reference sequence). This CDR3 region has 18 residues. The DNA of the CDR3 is TGTGCCTGGAGTAGCGATAGCGGGAGGATGGAGATAACAGATACGCAGTATTTT. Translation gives CAWSSDSGRMEITDTQYF.

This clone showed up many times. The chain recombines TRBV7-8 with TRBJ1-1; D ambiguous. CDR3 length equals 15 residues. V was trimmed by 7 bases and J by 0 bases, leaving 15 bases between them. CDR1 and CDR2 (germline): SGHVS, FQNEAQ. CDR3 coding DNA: TGTGCCAGCACCGCGAAGCGGGTCCTGAACACTGAAGCTTTCTTT. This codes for CASTAKRVLNTEAFF.

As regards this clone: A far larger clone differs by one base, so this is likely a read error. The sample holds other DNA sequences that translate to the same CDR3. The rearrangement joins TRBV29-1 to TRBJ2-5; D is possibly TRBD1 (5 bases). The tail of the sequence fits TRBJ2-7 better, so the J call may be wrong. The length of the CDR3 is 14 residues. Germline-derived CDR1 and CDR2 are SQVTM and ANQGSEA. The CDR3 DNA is TGCAGCGTTGACAGGGCTCTGAGCGTGGACGAGCAGTACTTC. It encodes CSVDRALSVDEQYF.

The chain's CDR3 is CASSVSLRDYPLHF. In DNA, the CDR3 is TGTGCCAGTAGTGTATCACTCCGGGACTACCCCCTCCACTTT. The chain combines TRBV19 with TRBJ1-6; a possible D gene is TRBD1 (5 bases). This CDR3 is 14 amino acids long. V was clipped by 5 bases and J by 13 bases, with 18 bases between them. The germline V gene has CDR1 LNHDA and CDR2 SQIVND (reference sequence).

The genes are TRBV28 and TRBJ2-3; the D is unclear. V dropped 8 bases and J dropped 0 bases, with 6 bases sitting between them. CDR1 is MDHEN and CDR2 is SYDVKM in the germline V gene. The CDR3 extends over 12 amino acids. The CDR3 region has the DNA TGTGCCAGCGGCGCTAGCACAGATACGCAGTATTTT. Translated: CASGASTDTQYF.

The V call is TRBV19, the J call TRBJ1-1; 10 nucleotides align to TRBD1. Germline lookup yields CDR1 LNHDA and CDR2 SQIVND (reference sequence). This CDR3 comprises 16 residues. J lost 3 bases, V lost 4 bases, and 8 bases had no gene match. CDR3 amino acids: CASSTGGQGGDTEAFF. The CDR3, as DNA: TGTGCCAGTAGTACCGGAGGACAGGGGGGCGACACTGAAGCTTTCTTT. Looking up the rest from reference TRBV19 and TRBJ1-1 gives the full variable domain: DGGITQSPKYLFRKEGQNVTLSCEQNLNHDAMYWYRQDPGQGLRLIYYSQIVNDFQKGDIAEGYSVSREKKESFPLTVTSAQKNPTAFYLCASSTGGQGGDTEAFFGQGTRLTVV.

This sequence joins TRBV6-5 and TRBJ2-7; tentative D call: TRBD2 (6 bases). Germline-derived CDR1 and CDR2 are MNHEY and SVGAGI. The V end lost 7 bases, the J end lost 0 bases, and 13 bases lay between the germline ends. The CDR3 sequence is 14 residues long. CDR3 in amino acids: CASMELADSYEQYF. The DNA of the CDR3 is TGTGCCAGCATGGAATTAGCGGACTCCTACGAGCAGTACTTC.